Listed below are T cell receptor beta chains from one sample, sequenced in a study of shared clonotypes between healthy human individuals. TCRdb's copy holds only in-frame clones and misses some; the assay was immunoSEQ multiplex PCR. Among 450,000 to 500,000 clones listed, roughly 85% were seen once. Sequencing was done on a sample of PBMCs. These receptors came from a woman aged 40 to 50 in good health. Some clones in this sample may be carry-over from other donors' samples. Each CDR3 is given with its conserved first and last residue. A D gene is named only where the DNA matches it firmly. Size is stated for part of the rows, as once, few or many counts, or as a class when the clone is expanded.

D: TRBD1
J: TRBJ2-4
size: -
V: TRBV7-9
CDR3: CASSHRTGALLNIQYF
DNA: TGTGCCAGCAGCCACAGGACAGGGGCCTTGCTTAACATTCAGTACTTC

D: -
J: TRBJ2-3
size: -
V: TRBV2
CDR3: CASSYERADTQYF
DNA: TGTGCCAGCAGCTACGAGCGGGCAGATACGCAGTATTTT

D: -
J: TRBJ2-4
size: -
V: TRBV21-1
CDR3: CASTLGLPKNIQYF
DNA: TGTGCCAGCACCTTGGGACTTCCCAAAAACATTCAGTACTTC

D: -
J: TRBJ1-1
size: -
V: TRBV7-9
CDR3: CASSPRAAKSQNEAFF
DNA: TGTGCCAGCAGCCCAAGGGCAGCAAAAAGCCAAAATGAAGCTTTCTTT

D: -
J: TRBJ1-5
size: few
V: TRBV2
CDR3: CASTQTLNQPQHF
DNA: TGTGCCAGCACCCAGACGCTCAATCAGCCCCAGCATTTT

D: -
J: TRBJ1-3
size: once
V: TRBV7-9
CDR3: CASSPPGGSSGNTIYF
DNA: TGTGCCAGCAGCCCCCCGGGTGGGAGCTCTGGAAACACCATATATTTT

D: -
J: TRBJ2-7
size: -
V: TRBV6-5
CDR3: CASSQRYSSYEQYF
DNA: TGTGCCAGCAGCCAGCGGTATTCCTCCTACGAGCAGTACTTC

D: TRBD1
J: TRBJ2-7
size: -
V: TRBV28
CDR3: CASSLLAVSEQGYEQYF
DNA: TGTGCCAGCAGTTTATTGGCAGTTTCGGAACAGGGGTACGAGCAGTACTTC

D: -
J: TRBJ2-7
size: -
V: TRBV6-5
CDR3: CASRYGRGHEQYF
DNA: TGTGCCAGTCGCTACGGGAGAGGGCACGAGCAGTACTTC

D: TRBD1
J: TRBJ1-2
size: -
V: TRBV4-1
CDR3: CASSHPGQGGYGYTF
DNA: TGCGCCAGCAGCCATCCGGGACAGGGTGGCTATGGCTACACCTTC

D: TRBD2
J: TRBJ2-4
size: -
V: TRBV7-2
CDR3: CASSPGFGEGNIQYF
DNA: TGTGCCAGCAGCCCAGGGTTCGGGGAGGGGAACATTCAGTACTTC

D: TRBD1
J: TRBJ1-4
size: -
V: TRBV27
CDR3: CASSPQGANEKLFF
DNA: TGTGCCAGCAGTCCACAGGGGGCCAATGAAAAACTGTTTTTT